This T cell receptor (beta chain) originates from a study of CD8 T cells in Susac syndrome. Study-level results: Roughly five Susac-specific public clones appeared in CD8+ TEMRA repertoires, and around 16 in total CD8+ repertoires.

Random hexamers primed reverse transcription of about 0.45 to 1 ug RNA. TCR beta CDR3 was amplified by immunoSEQ multiplex PCR. This amplification extended across 54 Vbeta and 13 Jbeta segments. TCRdb fed the immunoSEQ multiplex PCR reads into MiXCR, producing one record per CDR3 protein. The sample has about 120,000 distinct CDR3 sequences, over 90% seen once. Purification of the CD8+ and CD4+ T cells relied on negative isolation, and TEMRA cells underwent FACS enrichment. Germline-derived CDR1 and CDR2 are SEHNR and FQNEAQ (reference sequence). With 1 base removed from V and 1 base from J, the gap between germline ends came to 14 bases. This CDR3 is built from 17 residues. Of note for this clonotype: Its antigen is currently unknown.

The sample taken for sequencing was CD8+ T cells from PBMCs. The rearrangement uses TRBV7-9 and TRBJ2-1; D not certain. The sequence was collected from a human donor with Susac syndrome. CDR3 residues: CASSLDLGYGSYNEQFF. As DNA, the CDR3 is TGTGCCAGCAGCTTAGATCTGGGGTATGGGTCCTACAATGAGCAGTTCTTC.